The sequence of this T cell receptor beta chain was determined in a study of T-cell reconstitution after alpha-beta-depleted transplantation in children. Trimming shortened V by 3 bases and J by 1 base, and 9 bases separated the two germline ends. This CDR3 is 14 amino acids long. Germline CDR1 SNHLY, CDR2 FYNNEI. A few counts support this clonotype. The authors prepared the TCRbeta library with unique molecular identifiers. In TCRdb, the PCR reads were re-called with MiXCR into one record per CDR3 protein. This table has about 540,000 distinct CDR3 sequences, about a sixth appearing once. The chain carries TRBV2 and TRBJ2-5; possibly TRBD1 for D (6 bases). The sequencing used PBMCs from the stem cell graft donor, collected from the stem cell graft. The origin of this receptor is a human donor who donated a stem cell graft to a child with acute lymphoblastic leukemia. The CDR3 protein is CASSEGTPQETQYF. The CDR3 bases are TGTGCCAGCAGTGAGGGGACACCCCAAGAGACCCAGTACTTC.